Listed here is a single TCR beta chain. Its specificity is not known. Germline-derived CDR1 and CDR2 are SQVTM and ANQGSEA. V gave up 4 bases and J gave up 4 bases, with 14 bases separating them. The CDR3 is 13 amino acids. Amplification yielded TCR beta CDR3 regions, with RNA transcripts as the source. First-round RT-PCR with HTBI primers amplified the TCR CDR3 region. TCRdb used MiXCR to reprocess the multiplex PCR reads, holding one entry per CDR3 protein. The repertoire holds over 700,000 distinct CDR3 sequences, with 38% as singletons. The data were taken from a study of T cells in Graves' hyperthyroidism and ophthalmopathy. Diagnosing involved the use of clinical symptoms, serum thyroxine and TRAb, thyroid ultrasound and orbital computed tomography. Overall study findings and caveats: Separating ophthalmopathy from stable hyperthyroidism was achieved by a 13 V-J model. The blood repertoire included most of the expanded thyroid clonotypes above 0.001. Median prediction lead before ophthalmopathy onset was about 6.3 months with the model.

The source material was blood. The sequence came from a man between 18 and 35 years old with Graves' hyperthyroidism. The V and J genes are TRBV29-1 and TRBJ2-7, with unresolved D. The CDR3 DNA reads TGCAGCGTTGCTCAGGCCATGGGTTACGAGCAGTACTTC. Its protein is CSVAQAMGYEQYF.